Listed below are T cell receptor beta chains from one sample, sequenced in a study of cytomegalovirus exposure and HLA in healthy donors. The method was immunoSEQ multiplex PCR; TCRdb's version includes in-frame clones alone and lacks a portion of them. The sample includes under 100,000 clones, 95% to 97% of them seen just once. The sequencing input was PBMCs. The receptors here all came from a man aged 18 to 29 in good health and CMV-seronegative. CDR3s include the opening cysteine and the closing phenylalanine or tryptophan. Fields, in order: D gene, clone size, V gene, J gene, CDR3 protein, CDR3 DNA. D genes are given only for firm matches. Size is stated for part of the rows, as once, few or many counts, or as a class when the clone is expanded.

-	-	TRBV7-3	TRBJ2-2	CASSSTLGGELFF	TGTGCCAGCAGCTCCACCCTCGGCGGGGAGCTGTTTTTT
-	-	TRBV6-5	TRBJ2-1	CASSPSMSFNNEQFF	TGTGCCAGCTCCCCGAGCATGAGTTTTAACAATGAGCAGTTCTTC
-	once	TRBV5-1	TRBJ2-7	CASSGDTGSYEQYF	TGCGCCAGCAGCGGAGATACAGGGTCCTACGAGCAGTACTTC
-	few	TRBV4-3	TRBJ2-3	CASSQETVGGERSTQYF	TGCGCCAGCAGCCAAGAGACCGTGGGGGGAGAACGGTCTACGCAGTATTTT
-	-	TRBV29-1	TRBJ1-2	CSVEQSTGLYGYTF	TGCAGCGTTGAACAAAGCACAGGTTTATATGGCTACACCTTC
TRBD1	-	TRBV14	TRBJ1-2	CASSPRTGTGGDGYTF	TGTGCCAGCAGCCCCAGGACCGGGACAGGGGGCGATGGCTACACCTTC
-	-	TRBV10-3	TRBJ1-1	CAISQVGGNTEAFF	TGTGCCATCAGTCAGGTAGGGGGGAACACTGAAGCTTTCTTT
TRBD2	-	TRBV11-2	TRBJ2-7	CASSPLAGAGQYF	TGTGCCAGCAGCCCGTTAGCGGGAGCGGGGCAGTACTTC
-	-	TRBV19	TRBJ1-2	CASQNPHTTTGYTF	TGTGCCAGTCAAAACCCCCACACTACGACCGGCTACACCTTC
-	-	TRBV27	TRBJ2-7	CASSWASHASEQYF	TGTGCCAGCAGTTGGGCTAGCCATGCGTCCGAGCAGTACTTC
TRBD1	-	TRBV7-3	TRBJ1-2	CASSLNPDRVGGYTF	TGTGCCAGCAGCTTAAACCCGGACAGGGTGGGTGGCTACACCTTC
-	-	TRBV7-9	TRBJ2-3	CASSFTAGSTDTQYF	TGTGCCAGCAGCTTTACGGCAGGGAGCACAGATACGCAGTATTTT
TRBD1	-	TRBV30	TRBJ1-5	CAWSVRGTGGGQPQHF	TGTGCCTGGAGTGTACGGGGGACAGGGGGCGGTCAGCCCCAGCATTTT
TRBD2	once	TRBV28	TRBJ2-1	CASSLPSGRIAGSYNEQFF	TGTGCCAGCAGTTTACCTAGCGGGAGAATCGCCGGCTCCTACAATGAGCAGTTCTTC
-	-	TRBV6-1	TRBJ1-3	CASSDPAAVSGNTIYF	TGTGCCAGCAGTGATCCCGCGGCGGTCTCTGGAAACACCATATATTTT
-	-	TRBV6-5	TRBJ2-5	CASSYSGGGQETQYF	TGTGCCAGCAGTTACTCTGGCGGAGGGCAAGAGACCCAGTACTTC
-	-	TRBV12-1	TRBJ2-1	CASSFGASGGSLEQFF	TGTGCCAGCAGCTTTGGGGCTAGCGGGGGGTCCCTTGAGCAGTTCTTC
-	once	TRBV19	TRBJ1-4	CASTRNSLLFF	TGTGCCAGTACCAGGAATAGTCTGCTGTTTTTT
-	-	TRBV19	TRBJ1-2	CASSSTRSYGYTF	TGTGCCAGTAGTTCGACACGATCCTATGGCTACACCTTC
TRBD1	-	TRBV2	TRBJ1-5	CASSGQGGQPQHF	TGTGCCAGCAGTGGACAGGGGGGCCAGCCCCAGCATTTT
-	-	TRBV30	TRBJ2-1	CAWNRDFYSSYNEQFF	TGTGCCTGGAACCGGGACTTCTACAGCTCCTACAATGAGCAGTTCTTC
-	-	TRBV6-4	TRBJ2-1	CASSDSRRDPVGEQFF	TGTGCCAGCAGTGACTCGAGGCGGGACCCGGTTGGGGAGCAGTTCTTC
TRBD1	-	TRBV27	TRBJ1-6	CASSLRRGLYNSPLHF	TGTGCCAGCAGTTTACGCAGGGGGCTCTATAATTCACCCCTCCACTTT
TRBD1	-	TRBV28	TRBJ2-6	CASSPTTGTGFKGLGANVLTF	TGTGCCAGCAGTCCCACTACCGGGACAGGGTTTAAAGGGTTAGGGGCCAACGTCCTGACTTTC
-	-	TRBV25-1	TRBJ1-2	CASSGNRDGYTF	TGTGCCAGCAGTGGAAACAGGGACGGCTACACCTTC
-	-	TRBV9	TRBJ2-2	CASSVGVRANTGELFF	TGTGCCAGCAGCGTAGGGGTCAGGGCGAACACCGGGGAGCTGTTTTTT
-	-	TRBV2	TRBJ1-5	CASSDFRQRDNQPQHF	TGTGCCAGCAGTGATTTTAGGCAGCGTGACAATCAGCCCCAGCATTTT
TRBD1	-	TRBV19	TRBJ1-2	CASSTRDSLHGYTF	TGTGCCAGTAGTACACGGGACAGTCTTCATGGCTACACCTTC
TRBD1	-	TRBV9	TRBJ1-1	CASSVSRDRGMNTEAFF	TGTGCCAGCAGCGTATCCCGGGACAGGGGAATGAACACTGAAGCTTTCTTT
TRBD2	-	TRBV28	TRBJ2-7	CASSSPGRAYEQYF	TGTGCCAGCAGTTCTCCGGGGAGGGCCTACGAGCAGTACTTC
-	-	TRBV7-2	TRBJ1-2	CASGLEPLKGYTF	TGTGCCAGCGGACTCGAGCCCCTTAAGGGCTACACCTTC
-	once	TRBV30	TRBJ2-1	CAWTHRVLDNEQFF	TGTGCCTGGACCCACAGGGTTCTGGACAATGAGCAGTTCTTC
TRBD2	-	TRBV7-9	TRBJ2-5	CASSLTPGLSRQETQYF	TGTGCCAGCAGCTTAACTCCGGGACTATCAAGACAAGAGACCCAGTACTTC
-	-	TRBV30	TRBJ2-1	CAWKKRLDGYNEQFF	TGTGCCTGGAAAAAGCGGCTAGATGGCTACAATGAGCAGTTCTTC
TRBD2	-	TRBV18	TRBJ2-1	CASSPTKPGLAMYSYNEQFF	TGTGCCAGCTCACCCACCAAACCGGGACTAGCAATGTACTCCTACAATGAGCAGTTCTTC
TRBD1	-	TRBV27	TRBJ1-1	CASSLSPNRGQGAFF	TGTGCCAGCAGTTTATCCCCAAACAGGGGGCAGGGAGCTTTCTTT
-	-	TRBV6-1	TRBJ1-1	CASSERGGPAFF	TGTGCCAGCAGTGAAAGGGGGGGGCCAGCTTTCTTT
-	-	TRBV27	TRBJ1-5	CASSLLNQPQHF	TGTGCCAGCAGTTTATTAAATCAGCCCCAGCATTTT
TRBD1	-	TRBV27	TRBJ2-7	CASSPLRDRSEEQYF	TGTGCCAGCAGCCCCCTCCGGGACAGGTCTGAAGAGCAGTACTTC
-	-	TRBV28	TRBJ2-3	CASSSGTKSSTDTQYF	TGTGCCAGCAGTTCGGGGACAAAGTCTTCCACAGATACGCAGTATTTT